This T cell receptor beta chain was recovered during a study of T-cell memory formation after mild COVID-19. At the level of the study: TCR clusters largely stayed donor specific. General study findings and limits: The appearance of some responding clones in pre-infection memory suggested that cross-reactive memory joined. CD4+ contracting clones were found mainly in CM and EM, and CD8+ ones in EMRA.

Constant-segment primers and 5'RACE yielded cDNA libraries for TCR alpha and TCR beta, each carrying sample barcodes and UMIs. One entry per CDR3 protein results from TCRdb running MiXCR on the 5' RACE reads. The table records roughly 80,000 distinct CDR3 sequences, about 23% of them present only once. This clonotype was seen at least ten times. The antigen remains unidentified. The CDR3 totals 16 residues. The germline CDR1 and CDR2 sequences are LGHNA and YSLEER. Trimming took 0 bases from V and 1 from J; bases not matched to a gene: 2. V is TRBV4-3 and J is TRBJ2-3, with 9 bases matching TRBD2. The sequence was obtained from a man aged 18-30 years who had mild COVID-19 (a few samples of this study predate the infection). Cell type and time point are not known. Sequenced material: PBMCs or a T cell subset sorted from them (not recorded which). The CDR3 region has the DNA TGCGCCAGCAGCCAAGATCCTAGCGGGGGCACAGATACGCAGTATTTT. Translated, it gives CASSQDPSGGTDTQYF.